The next 21 T cell receptor beta chains were all read from a single sample in a study of CD8 T cells in Susac syndrome. It was with random hexamers that about 0.45 to 1 ug RNA was reverse transcribed. TCRdb processed the immunoSEQ multiplex PCR reads anew with MiXCR; each CDR3 protein has one entry. The data contain about 80,000 distinct CDR3 sequences, 85% to 95% of them seen just once; the ten biggest clones take up 0.25% to 0.3%. Sequences were obtained from CD8+ T cells from PBMCs. These receptors were obtained from a human donor in good health.

This clonotype has just one count. This chain connects TRBV28 to TRBJ2-1; D is unclear. The CDR3 loop spans 15 amino acids. Germline V gene lookup returns CDR1 MDHEN and CDR2 SYDVKM. The V and J ends lost 6 bases and 3 bases respectively, with 15 bases between them. Here the CDR3 reads CASRPEEQVYNEQFF. DNA of the CDR3: TGTGCCAGCAGACCCGAGGAGCAGGTCTACAATGAGCAGTTCTTC.

The chain has TRBV2 and TRBJ2-7; D not resolved. This CDR3 contains 12 residues. Germline V lookup: CDR1 SNHLY, CDR2 FYNNEI. V was trimmed by 4 bases and J by 5 bases, leaving 9 bases between them. This CDR3 reads CASSVPWDEQYV. The CDR3 coding sequence is TGTGCCAGCAGTGTACCTTGGGACGAGCAGTACGTC.

On this clonotype itself: Sequence at one end of the junction differs from germline and may be a read error. The CDR3 DNA reads as TGTGCCAGCAGCGGAGGGGACAGGGGCACAAATACGCAGTATTTT. This codes for CASSGGDRGTNTQYF. The chain is built from TRBV9 and TRBJ2-3; 10 bases match TRBD1. From germline, CDR1 is SGDLS and CDR2 YYNGEE. The CDR3 loop spans 15 amino acids.

The rearrangement joins TRBV29-1 to TRBJ2-5; D might be TRBD1 (6 bases). The V and J ends lost 4 bases and 4 bases respectively, with 13 bases between them. CDR3 length equals 13 residues. Germline lookup yields CDR1 SQVTM and CDR2 ANQGSEA. This CDR3 is CSVAEGERETQYF. CDR3 nucleotide sequence: TGCAGCGTTGCCGAGGGGGAAAGAGAGACCCAGTACTTC.

The chain employs TRBV2 and TRBJ2-7, with D unclear. V was pared by 0 bases and J by 2 bases, with 11 bases between. Germline V gene lookup returns CDR1 SNHLY and CDR2 FYNNEI. The CDR3 has 15 amino acids. Here the CDR3 reads CASSEALASAYEQYV. CDR3 coding DNA: TGTGCCAGCAGTGAAGCGCTTGCATCTGCCTACGAGCAGTACGTC.

CDR3 nucleotide sequence: TGTGCCAGCAGCGTAGACCTCCGTTCGGGGGGCGGCGGTTACGAGCAGTACTTC. Its protein product is CASSVDLRSGGGGYEQYF. The rearrangement uses TRBV9 and TRBJ2-7; maybe TRBD2 (7 bases). The CDR3 is 18 residues long. From germline, CDR1 is SGDLS and CDR2 YYNGEE. The ends were cut back, 0 bases at V and 4 bases at J, with 23 bases in the middle.

This clonotype was observed a few times. J is TRBJ1-2 and V is TRBV14; possible D gene TRBD1, 5 bases. The CDR3 length is 16 residues. Trimming took off 1 base at V and 11 bases at J, with 23 bases between the two ends. Germline V gene data show CDR1 as SGHDN and CDR2 as FVKESK. CDR3 in amino acids: CASSQVARRPSWGYTF. The CDR3 DNA follows: TGTGCCAGCAGCCAAGTTGCCAGACGACCGTCTTGGGGGTACACCTTC.

V and J are TRBV7-9 and TRBJ2-1; 9 nucleotides match TRBD1. The V and J ends lost 2 bases and 9 bases, in that order; junction bases with no gene match: 11. There are 16 residues in the CDR3. CDR1 is SEHNR and CDR2 is FQNEAQ in the germline V gene (reference sequence). The CDR3 region has the DNA TGTGCCAGCAGCTTACGGGGACAGGGCTTGGGCCTTGAGCAGTTCTTC. Its translation: CASSLRGQGLGLEQFF.

This clonotype was seen a handful of times. This chain links TRBV20-1 with TRBJ2-1; TRBD1 might be the D (5 bases). The CDR3 totals 11 residues. Germline lookup yields CDR1 DFQATT and CDR2 SNEGSKA (reference sequence). V was trimmed by 4 bases and J by 6 bases, leaving 7 bases between them. This CDR3 reads CSAKGLNEQFF. The CDR3, as DNA: TGCAGTGCTAAGGGGCTCAATGAGCAGTTCTTC.

The chain employs TRBV28 and TRBJ2-1; 12 positions match TRBD2. The CDR3 spans 15 residues. The germline gives CDR1 MDHEN, CDR2 SYDVKM. V lost 5 bases to trimming and J lost 8 bases; unmatched junction nucleotides: 7. As DNA, the CDR3 is TGTGCCAGCAGTCTACTAGCGGGGGGTGTAGATGAGCAGTTCTTC. Its protein is CASSLLAGGVDEQFF.

This clonotype was detected only once. The J gene is TRBJ1-5, the V gene TRBV15; D may be TRBD1 (6 bases). Germline CDR1 LNHNV, CDR2 YYDKDF (reference sequence). CDR3 length equals 18 residues. V lost 0 bases and J lost 2, with 17 bases in between. This CDR3 is CATSRDAGPGAGNQPQHF. DNA of the CDR3: TGTGCCACCAGCAGAGATGCCGGCCCGGGGGCAGGCAATCAGCCCCAGCATTTT. The variable domain in full, completed from reference TRBV15 and TRBJ1-5, reads DAMVIQNPRYQVTQFGKPVTLSCSQTLNHNVMYWYQQKSSQAPKLLFHYYDKDFNNEADTPDNFQSRRPNTSFCFLDIRSPGLGDTAMYLCATSRDAGPGAGNQPQHFGDGTRLSIL.

The chain combines TRBV6-5 with TRBJ1-1; D gene ambiguous. The CDR3 runs to 15 residues. Germline V gene data show CDR1 as MNHEY and CDR2 as SVGAGI. V was cut by 0 bases and J by 0 bases, with 8 bases left in between. The CDR3 DNA reads TGTGCCAGCAGTTACTCGAGACAATTGAACACTGAAGCTTTCTTT. Residues: CASSYSRQLNTEAFF.

Notes on this clonotype: One junction end disagrees with the germline gene, perhaps due to a read error. The chain links TRBV24-1 to TRBJ2-5, with 9 bases fitting TRBD1. The CDR3 loop spans 16 amino acids. Germline-derived CDR1 and CDR2 are KGHDR and SFDVKD. In nucleotides, the CDR3 is TGTGCCACCGGTGAACCGGGACAGGGTTTACAAGAGACCCAGTACTTC. It is translated as CATGEPGQGLQETQYF.

This rearrangement joins TRBV6-1 to TRBJ2-7; 9 nucleotides align to TRBD2. Germline assignment: CDR1 MNHNS and CDR2 SASEGT. CDR3 length: 14 residues. Trimming cost V 3 bases and J 2 bases; bases outside gene matches: 2. The CDR3 DNA follows: TGTGCCAGCAGTGACTGGACTAGCGCCTACGAGCAGTACTTC. This encodes CASSDWTSAYEQYF.

This rearrangement joins TRBV5-1 to TRBJ2-1; TRBD2 matches 7 bases. V lost 7 bases and J lost 6; bases outside the gene matches: 19. Germline V gene lookup returns CDR1 SGHRS and CDR2 YFSETQ. CDR3 length: 17 residues. The CDR3 spells CASPPGGKSYMFNEQFF. In DNA form, the CDR3 reads TGCGCCAGCCCTCCCGGGGGGAAAAGCTATATGTTCAATGAGCAGTTCTTC.

The rearrangement uses TRBV9 and TRBJ2-2; D uncertain. Germline CDR1 reads SGDLS; CDR2 reads YYNGEE. Deletions cut 7 bases from V and 5 bases from J, with 9 bases between. There are 12 residues in the CDR3. The chain's CDR3 is CASQDTTGELFF. CDR3 sequence (DNA): TGTGCCAGCCAGGATACTACCGGGGAGCTGTTTTTT.

The J gene is TRBJ1-1, the V gene TRBV4-1; perhaps TRBD1 as D (6 bases). The CDR3 is 14 amino acids. Germline values: CDR1 MGHRA, CDR2 YSYEKL. The germline V and J ends were trimmed by 1 base and 7 bases, with 13 bases remaining between them. CDR3 DNA sequence: TGCGCCAGCAGCCAAGCTAAGGCAGGGGATGAAGCTTTCTTT. Residues: CASSQAKAGDEAFF.

This chain connects TRBV5-1 to TRBJ1-5; D not certain. This CDR3 has 13 residues. V lost 4 bases and J 2 bases, leaving 7 bases between the germline ends. Germline CDR1 reads SGHRS; CDR2 reads YFSETQ. For the CDR3, the DNA is TGCGCCAGCAGCCCCTGGGGCAATCAGCCCCAGCATTTT. It specifies CASSPWGNQPQHF.

CDR3 nucleotides: TGCAGTGCTCCCCAGGGCTACGAGCAGTACTTC. Translated: CSAPQGYEQYF. This chain uses TRBV20-1 with TRBJ2-7; perhaps TRBD1 as D (5 bases). Between the trimmed V and J ends, which lost 5 bases and 3 bases, there was a span of 8 bases. This CDR3 is 11 amino acids long. Germline V gives CDR1 DFQATT, CDR2 SNEGSKA (reference sequence).

CDR3 DNA: TGTGCCAGCAGTACGACTCAAGATGAGCAGTTCTTC. Translating gives CASSTTQDEQFF. The chain couples TRBV27 to TRBJ2-1, with D unclear. CDR1 is MNHEY and CDR2 is SMNVEV in the germline V gene (reference sequence). The length of the CDR3 is 12 residues. V shed 5 bases and J shed 8 bases, with 10 bases lying between them.

The chain couples TRBV7-2 to TRBJ1-5; 7 bases agree with TRBD1. The germline V gene has CDR1 SGHTA and CDR2 FQGNSA. This CDR3 has 16 amino acids. V dropped 4 bases and J dropped 12; count of bases not matched to a gene: 18. The CDR3 sequence: CASSSLTGPLGLVQHF. The CDR3 nucleotides read TGTGCCAGCAGCTCCCTGACAGGGCCGCTAGGTTTGGTCCAGCATTTT.